Sequencing of this TCR beta chain was carried out in a study of neoadjuvant anti-PD-1 for oral cavity cancer. V gave up 0 bases and J gave up 3 bases, with 11 bases separating them. The CDR3 totals 15 residues. Germline loops: CDR1 LGHNA, CDR2 YSLEER. Most tumor samples had roughly 5.2 ug input DNA in two replicates. Profiled with immunoSEQ multiplex PCR; TCRdb holds only in-frame clones, not every one. The repertoire holds approximately 7,000 clones, with roughly 50% as singletons. Points on this clone: As yet, its antigen is unknown.

The study's findings and limits: Higher pretreatment blood Treg/Th17 ratios correlated with higher pretreatment blood and lower post-treatment tumor TCRbeta clonality.

Here the sequenced sample was tumor tissue, taken before nivolumab (anti-PD-1) treatment. This chain uses TRBV4-3 with TRBJ1-2; D is uncertain. This sequence originates from a person between 40 and 80 years old with oral cavity squamous cell carcinoma. The CDR3 loop is CASSQDETVDYGYTF. The DNA for the CDR3 is TGCGCCAGCAGCCAAGATGAAACCGTTGACTATGGCTACACCTTC.